Here is one T cell receptor beta chain with its context. The antigen this receptor binds is unknown. The input lacks base qualities; no much larger clone sits a single base away. This sample was taken from a study of shared clonotypes between healthy human individuals (dated by TCRdb to the early 2020s). In the study overall: Two women and a few men aged 18 to 49 years were included in the cohort. The study deeply sequenced blood TCR repertoires of five healthy adults to estimate repertoire size and the extent of clonotype sharing between individuals. For each donor, CD4 naive and CD4 memory were each run on three plates, CD8 naive on two plates, and CD8 memory on one plate. Different laboratories and diverse techniques were used to prepare libraries and sequence TCR repertoires, to increase sequencing depth and limit assay-specific biases. Each donor's leukapheresis produced roughly between about 0.8 and 10 billion PBMCs.

The full study reports these points: Higher generation probabilities were observed for clonotypes shared by all four sorted-subset donors than for non-shared clonotypes. Naive subsets generally had larger estimated clonotype richness than memory subsets did. Only blood was sampled, and tissue TCR repertoires likely differ from those in blood. About 5% of naive CD4, 3.5% of naive CD8, 2.3% of memory CD4, and 0.4% of memory CD8 clonotypes were shared across several donors. Pairwise subsampling led to the expectation that sequencing depth would affect the degree of clonotype sharing among donors. Because the study included only a small number of donors, the genetic and exposure-history diversity represented was limited. Even with the large sequencing depth, rarefaction of the sorted-subset datasets indicated that sequencing was incomplete.

The donors were healthy, HIV-negative adults with no recently reported acute infections or vaccinations. Every donor was a Caucasian adult residing in Nashville, Tennessee, USA. Magnetic negative selection was used to enrich CD4+ T cells, after which naive cells were positively selected on CD45RA and the negative fraction became the memory subset. After blood collection by leukapheresis, PBMCs were isolated using Ficoll-Histopaque density gradient centrifugation and then cryopreserved in the vapor phase of liquid nitrogen. Analytical flow cytometry was used to check the purity and quantity of each magnetically sorted T cell population. Each sorted fraction had its genomic DNA isolated and then quantified by UV absorbance on a Nanodrop 2000c. TCR CDR3 regions were amplified from genomic DNA by multiplex PCR using the deep immunoSEQ assay. Extracted genomic DNA from each cell subset was distributed evenly across all wells of several immunoSEQ 96-well plates, and each plate was treated as a replicate. For sorted subsets, each replicate PCR was loaded with 150 to 250 ng genomic DNA, equivalent to about 33,000 T cell genomes. The purified libraries were quantified using a Qubit 3.0 fluorometer, sized with a Bioanalyzer 2100, and then quantified again using the KAPA Library Quantification kit. Every immunoSEQ 96-well plate was sequenced on a dedicated single-read 150-cycle Illumina NextSeq 550 flow cell. As for how the authors treated the data: Because the immunoSEQ output included only junctional sequences and no quality scores, the filtering could not be the same as the filtering used for full-length reads. To assign V/J genes and CDR3, sequences were annotated against IMGT germline references using PyIR, a Python wrapper for IgBLAST v1.9. Any read was removed if the V/J assignment was weak (E-value above 1e-6), the CDR3 was missing, or the read contained stop codons, out-of-frame junctions, or ambiguous translated residues. A V3J clonotype was defined by an identical inferred V gene, J gene, and CDR3 amino acid sequence. The percentage overlap between two repertoires was calculated by dividing the number of shared unique clonotypes by the size of the smaller repertoire. Three approaches were used to assess repertoire richness: RTK rarefaction, the Chao1 estimator, and Recon v2.1 estimates of unobserved clonotypes. OLGA was used to compute generation probabilities for all TCRbeta clonotypes that the gDNA method yielded from a handful of donors. TCRdb re-hosts the immuneACCESS table, in-frame sequences only. Its copies lack some clones; in the studies checked, an unresolved V gene accounts for under half of them, and the cause for the rest is not known. Clone size and V and J calls were adopted from that table, with D and trimming inferred from the DNA. A total of around 2.3 million clones appear in this sample, approximately 96% of them only once. 0.1% to 0.15% of the sample belongs to the ten largest clones.

The sequence was collected from a man aged 18-30 years in good health. Sequencing used naive CD4+ T cells sorted from blood. Explained via the paper, the cell subset or site label denotes: CD45RA+ positively selected.

In nucleotide form, the sequence is TGTGCCAGCAGTCGAGTCCCTTCCCAGCCCCAGCATTTT. This gives the protein CASSRVPSQPQHF. Recombination linked TRBV6-5 to TRBJ1-5; no confident D gene assignment can be made. Reading the germline V gene gives CDR1 MNHEY and CDR2 SVGAGI. V is reduced by 5 bases and J by 7 bases, leaving a spacing of 12 bases between them. From the cysteine up to the phenylalanine, the CDR3 has a length of 13 residues. CDR3 DNA only is kept here, 39 bases in frame from base 1.